This T cell receptor beta chain was found in a study of CD8 T cells in Susac syndrome. Reverse transcription of about 0.5 to 1 ug RNA was performed with random hexamers. It was immunoSEQ multiplex PCR that amplified TCR beta CDR3 across 54 Vbeta and 13 Jbeta. MiXCR, applied by TCRdb to the immunoSEQ multiplex PCR reads, yields one record per CDR3 protein. The table includes about 180,000 distinct CDR3 sequences, 90% to 95% detected once. Germline V gene lookup returns CDR1 MDHEN and CDR2 SYDVKM. The CDR3 has 13 residues. V lost 5 bases to trimming and J lost 4 bases, with 9 bases between them. This TCR was recovered from a human donor with multiple sclerosis. Sequencing input: CD8+ T cells from PBMCs. The gene calls are TRBV28 and TRBJ2-1; D is unclear. CDR3 sequence reads: CASSPIQYNEQFF. For the CDR3, the DNA is TGTGCCAGCAGTCCTATTCAGTACAATGAGCAGTTCTTC. Filled out from reference TRBV28 and TRBJ2-1, the complete variable domain reads DVKVTQSSRYLVKRTGEKVFLECVQDMDHENMFWYRQDPGLGLRLIYFSYDVKMKEKGDIPEGYSVSREKKERFSLILESASTNQTSMYLCASSPIQYNEQFFGPGTRLTVL.